The entry that follows covers one TCR beta chain sequence. Germline V gene data show CDR1 as SGHRS and CDR2 as YFSETQ. V dropped 2 bases and J dropped 0 bases, with 7 bases sitting between them. The CDR3 has 14 residues. One entry per CDR3 protein results from TCRdb running MiXCR on the 5' RACE reads. The table has about 80,000 distinct CDR3 sequences, 12% seen once. The data are from a study of early T cells in non-severe SARS-CoV-2 infection. The J gene is TRBJ2-3, the V gene TRBV5-1, with D maybe TRBD2 (5 bases). The sequenced sample was whole blood, obtained at baseline. The receptor was isolated from an adult who was a healthcare worker with PCR-confirmed SARS-CoV-2 infection or an uninfected control (not recorded which). The donor label of this sample is uncertain. The CDR3 DNA reads TGCGCCAGCAGCTTACGGACTAGCACAGATACGCAGTATTTT. Translation: CASSLRTSTDTQYF. Full variable domain (missing parts from reference TRBV5-1 and TRBJ2-3): KAGVTQTPRYLIKTRGQQVTLSCSPISGHRSVSWYQQTPGQGLQFLFEYFSETQRNKGNFPGRFSGRQFSNSRSEMNVSTLELGDSALYLCASSLRTSTDTQYFGPGTRLTVL.